This is a list of T cell receptor beta chains from one sample in a study of blood T cell repertoires in COVID-19. Sequenced by immunoSEQ multiplex PCR; TCRdb stores in-frame clones only, minus some. The table shows 130,000 to 150,000 clones, with 75% to 85% occurring only once. The sample taken for sequencing was peripheral blood. These receptors came from a man aged 55 to 70 with active or convalescent COVID-19. Each CDR3 is given with its conserved first and last residue. A D gene is named only where the DNA matches it firmly.

d_call	v_call	j_call	cdr3_nt	cdr3_aa
.	TRBV19	TRBJ2-2	TGTGCCAGTAGTACCCAAGGGGCACAGAACACCGGGGAGCTGTTTTTT	CASSTQGAQNTGELFF
TRBD2	TRBV6-6	TRBJ2-1	TGTGCCAGCAGTTGGGTGGGAGGGAACAATGAGCAGTTCTTC	CASSWVGGNNEQFF
.	TRBV28	TRBJ2-5	TGTGCCAGCAGTCGAGGGGAGACCCAGTACTTC	CASSRGETQYF
.	TRBV11-3	TRBJ2-2	TGTGCCAGCAGCCCACGAGGGAACACCGGGGAGCTGTTTTTT	CASSPRGNTGELFF
.	TRBV28	TRBJ1-1	TGTGCCAGCAGTCAACCCTCGACAGGGAACACTGAAGCTTTCTTT	CASSQPSTGNTEAFF
.	TRBV10-3	TRBJ1-5	TGTGCCATCAGTGAGTCCGAGGTTACGAGCAATCAGCCCCAGCATTTT	CAISESEVTSNQPQHF
.	TRBV7-6	TRBJ1-1	TGTGCCAGCAGCTTGACGGACAGGAACACTGAAGCTTTCTTT	CASSLTDRNTEAFF
TRBD1	TRBV19	TRBJ2-7	TGTGCCAGTAGTAGGGACAGGGGATACGAGCAGTACTTC	CASSRDRGYEQYF
.	TRBV25-1	TRBJ1-1	TGTGCCAGCAATCGAGGGAACACTGAAGCTTTCTTT	CASNRGNTEAFF
.	TRBV5-4	TRBJ2-5	TGTGCCAGCAGCTTGATAGCTACGGAGACCCAGTACTTC	CASSLIATETQYF
.	TRBV28	TRBJ1-1	TGTGCCAGCCTAAAGGGAGGCACCCTGGGGACTGAAGCTTTCTTT	CASLKGGTLGTEAFF
TRBD2	TRBV5-4	TRBJ2-7	TGTGCCAGCAGCTTGGACGGCGGGAGGGCCCTTACCTACGAGCAGTACTTC	CASSLDGGRALTYEQYF
TRBD1	TRBV19	TRBJ2-7	TGTGCCAGTAGGCGGACAGGGGGCTACGAGCAGTACTTC	CASRRTGGYEQYF
TRBD2	TRBV14	TRBJ2-3	TGTGCCAGCAGCCGTCCAAGCGGGAGGAGCGCAGATACGCAGTATTTT	CASSRPSGRSADTQYF
TRBD2	TRBV24-1	TRBJ2-1	TGTGCCACCAGTGACCCCATGAGCGGGAGGGCCCGGAATGAGCAGTTCTTC	CATSDPMSGRARNEQFF
.	TRBV6-1	TRBJ1-5	TGTGCCAGCAGTGACAGTTATAGCAATCAGCCCCAGCATTTT	CASSDSYSNQPQHF
TRBD1	TRBV7-9	TRBJ1-2	TGTGCCAGCAGTCCTCCAGGGGGCCACTATGGCTACACCTTC	CASSPPGGHYGYTF
.	TRBV7-2	TRBJ1-5	TGTGCCAGCAGCCCGCAAACGGGGCAGCCCCAGCATTTT	CASSPQTGQPQHF